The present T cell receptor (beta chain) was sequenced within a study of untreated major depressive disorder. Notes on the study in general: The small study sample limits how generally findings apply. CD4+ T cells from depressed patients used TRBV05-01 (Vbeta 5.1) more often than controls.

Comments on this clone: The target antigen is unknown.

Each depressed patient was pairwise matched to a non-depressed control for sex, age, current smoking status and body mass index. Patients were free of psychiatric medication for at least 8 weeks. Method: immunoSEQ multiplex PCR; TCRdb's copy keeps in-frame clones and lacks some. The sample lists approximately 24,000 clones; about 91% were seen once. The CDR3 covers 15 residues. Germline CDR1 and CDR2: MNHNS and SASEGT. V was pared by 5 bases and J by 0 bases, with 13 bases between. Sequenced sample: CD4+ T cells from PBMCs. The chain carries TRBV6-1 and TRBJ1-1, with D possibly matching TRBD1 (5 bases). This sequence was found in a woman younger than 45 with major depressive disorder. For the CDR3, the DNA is TGTGCCAGCAGTTCTGCTACAGGAATGAACACTGAAGCTTTCTTT. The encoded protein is CASSSATGMNTEAFF.